One sample yielded the 23 T cell receptor beta chains listed below, sequenced in a study of T cell responses to AZD1222 COVID-19 vaccine. The repertoire was sequenced with immunoSEQ multiplex PCR; TCRdb's copy has only in-frame clones and lacks some. The table has over 150,000 clones, about nine tenths seen once; the top ten hold less than 3%. Here the sequenced sample was peripheral blood, taken on day 0 of AZD1222 vaccination. The receptors here all came from an adult in good health.

The genes are TRBV7-2 and TRBJ2-2, with 8 bases lining up with TRBD2. In germline, CDR1 is SGHTA, CDR2 FQGNSA. The CDR3 runs 16 residues. After removal of 8 bases from V and 4 bases from J, the junction contained 12 bases not matched to a gene. The CDR3 region is CASATGSGGVTGELFF. CDR3 in DNA: TGTGCCAGCGCGACGGGGAGCGGGGGAGTCACCGGGGAGCTGTTTTTT.

The chain is built from TRBV6-5 and TRBJ1-5, with D unresolved. The V end was cut by 5 bases, the J end by 7 bases, with 15 bases between. Germline V CDR1 and CDR2: MNHEY, SVGAGI. The CDR3 extends over 14 amino acids. CDR3 DNA: TGTGCCAGCAGTCGGAGGGCAGGAGGGCAGCCCCAGCATTTT. Protein product: CASSRRAGGQPQHF.

V gene TRBV4-1 combines with J gene TRBJ1-2, with D perhaps TRBD1 (5 bases). Trimming stripped 0 bases from V and 2 bases from J, with 13 bases between. This CDR3 comprises 16 residues. CDR1 and CDR2 (germline): MGHRA, YSYEKL. CDR3 DNA sequence: TGCGCCAGCAGCCAAGAGGGGCAGGGATCGAACTATGGCTACACCTTC. It codes for CASSQEGQGSNYGYTF.

The chain recombines TRBV12-3 or TRBV12-4 with TRBJ2-3, with 11 bases matching TRBD2. With 5 bases clipped from V and 14 bases from J, the junction kept 6 bases outside the gene matches. The CDR3 covers 12 residues. CDR3 region: CASSPSGGTWYF. Written as DNA, the CDR3 is TGTGCCAGCAGTCCTAGCGGGGGGACGTGGTATTTT.

V gene TRBV11-2 combines with J gene TRBJ2-7; TRBD1 is a possible D gene (5 bases). Germline CDR1 reads SGHAT; CDR2 reads FQNNGV. Trimming left V 10 bases short and J 2 bases short, with 18 bases between. The CDR3 extends over 14 amino acids. CDR3 bases: TGTGCCACAAAGACAGCCCTTAGCACCTACGAGCAGTACTTC. This gives the protein CATKTALSTYEQYF.

The chain joins TRBV6-5 to TRBJ1-1; no definite D call. The germline V gene encodes CDR1 MNHEY and CDR2 SVGAGI. V lost 5 bases and J 3 bases, leaving 10 bases between the germline ends. The CDR3 is 13 amino acids. CDR3 sequence reads: CASSPYEDTEAFF. CDR3 nucleotide sequence: TGTGCCAGCAGTCCCTATGAGGACACTGAAGCTTTCTTT.

The genes are TRBV4-3 and TRBJ1-1; no definite D call. Germline CDR1 and CDR2: LGHNA and YSLEER. The CDR3 loop spans 15 amino acids. Trimming removed 0 bases at V and 7 bases at J, with 15 bases between. The CDR3, as DNA: TGCGCCAGCAGCCAAGAAAGACGGGTTCGGGGTGAAGCTTTCTTT. Translating gives CASSQERRVRGEAFF.

This chain connects TRBV29-1 to TRBJ2-2; 9 nucleotides agree with TRBD1. J gave up 7 bases and V 2 bases, and 5 bases lay outside the gene matches. The CDR3 consists of 14 residues. Germline assignment: CDR1 SQVTM and CDR2 ANQGSEA. For the CDR3, the DNA is TGCAGCGTTGAAAAACAGGGGGCAAACGGGGAGCTGTTTTTT. This codes for CSVEKQGANGELFF.

This clone was seen a handful of times. The chain recombines TRBV5-8 with TRBJ1-2, with D possibly TRBD1 on 5 matching bases. Germline V gives CDR1 SGHTS, CDR2 YDEGEE. V gave up 7 bases and J gave up 7 bases, with 17 bases separating them. The CDR3 contains 13 residues. The CDR3 spells CASLSGGFFGYTF. CDR3 bases: TGTGCCAGCCTAAGCGGGGGGTTCTTTGGCTACACCTTC.

This clone was picked up one time. The V gene is TRBV5-4, the J gene TRBJ2-7, with TRBD2 as a possible D gene (5 bases). CDR3 length: 14 residues. Germline V lookup: CDR1 SGHNT, CDR2 YYREEE (reference sequence). V lost 4 bases to trimming and J lost 3 bases, with 14 bases between them. CDR3 sequence (DNA): TGTGCCAGCAGCGGGTCGGGGATTGACTACGAGCAGTACTTC. Residues: CASSGSGIDYEQYF.

The chain carries TRBV25-1 and TRBJ1-1, with no clear D. The V and J ends lost 5 bases and 1 base respectively, with 2 bases between them. Germline V gene lookup returns CDR1 MGHDK and CDR2 SYGVNS. This CDR3 comprises 11 residues. CDR3 coding DNA: TGTGCCAGCAGTAGGAACACTGAAGCTTTCTTT. Amino acid sequence: CASSRNTEAFF.

This clone was seen once. This sequence joins TRBV4-1 and TRBJ1-2; D possibly corresponds to TRBD1 (5 bases). CDR1 and CDR2 from the germline V gene are MGHRA and YSYEKL. Between the trimmed V and J ends, which lost 3 bases and 4 bases, there was a span of 15 bases. CDR3 length: 15 residues. DNA of the CDR3: TGCGCCAGCAGCCAGCGCATTGGGGCAGGCTATGGCTACACCTTC. This gives the protein CASSQRIGAGYGYTF.

The CDR3 nucleotides read TGTGCCAGCAGCCCGATTGGGACGGGTTCACCCCTCCACTTT. It codes for CASSPIGTGSPLHF. J is TRBJ1-6 and V is TRBV7-2; D is possibly TRBD1 (5 bases). Germline V gives CDR1 SGHTA, CDR2 FQGNSA. Trimming left V 5 bases short and J 9 bases short, with 14 bases between. The CDR3 is 14 amino acids.

This sequence joins TRBV10-3 and TRBJ2-7; D is possibly TRBD2 (6 bases). This CDR3 comprises 17 residues. Germline V gene sequence: CDR1 ENHRY, CDR2 SYGVKD. V lost 3 bases to trimming and J lost 0 bases, with 18 bases between them. The CDR3 region has the DNA TGTGCCATCAGTGATCAAGGCGGGGACCCCAGCTCCTACGAGCAGTACTTC. As protein: CAISDQGGDPSSYEQYF.

The genes are TRBV6-5 and TRBJ1-4, with 7 bases lining up with TRBD1. J was trimmed by 2 bases and V by 6 bases; bases with no gene match: 3. The V gene's germline CDR1 is MNHEY and CDR2 SVGAGI. The CDR3 totals 14 residues. CDR3 sequence reads: CASREGQTNEKLFF. DNA for the CDR3: TGTGCCAGCAGAGAGGGACAGACTAATGAAAAACTGTTTTTT.

The CDR3 sequence: CASSTSGQGYEQYF. CDR3 coding DNA: TGTGCCAGCAGTACGTCCGGACAGGGCTACGAGCAGTACTTC. This rearrangement joins TRBV4-2 to TRBJ2-7, with 8 positions matching TRBD1. Unmatched junction bases numbered 7, after V lost 6 bases and J lost 3 bases. The length of the CDR3 is 14 residues. Per the germline V gene, CDR1 is LGHNA and CDR2 is YNFKEQ.

The chain couples TRBV7-3 to TRBJ1-2; D is ambiguous. There are 13 residues in the CDR3. V was cut by 2 bases and J by 7 bases, with 11 bases left in between. The germline CDR1 and CDR2 sequences are SGHTA and FQGTGA. CDR3 loop: CASSLVKGGGYTF. The DNA of the CDR3 is TGTGCCAGCAGCTTAGTTAAGGGAGGTGGCTACACCTTC.

The V gene is TRBV15, the J gene TRBJ1-2, with D perhaps matching TRBD1 (5 bases). V lost 0 bases and J 8 bases, leaving 16 bases between the germline ends. Germline V lookup: CDR1 LNHNV, CDR2 YYDKDF (reference sequence). This CDR3 is built from 15 residues. The CDR3 region is CATSRDPGPVGGYTF. CDR3 in DNA: TGTGCCACCAGCAGAGATCCGGGACCAGTGGGGGGCTACACCTTC.

This chain joins TRBV6-5 and TRBJ1-1; D call uncertain. Germline V gene data show CDR1 as MNHEY and CDR2 as SVGAGI. V was trimmed by 4 bases and J by 9 bases, leaving 15 bases between them. The CDR3 has 13 residues. The CDR3, as DNA: TGTGCCAGCAGTTCTTCCAGGTTCGGGCAAGCTTTCTTT. This sequence encodes CASSSSRFGQAFF.

This clone was seen a single time. The rearrangement uses TRBV6-6 and TRBJ1-6; D is unclear. CDR1 is MNHNY and CDR2 is SVGAGI in the germline V gene (reference sequence). Trimming pared 6 bases from V and 13 bases from J, leaving 10 bases between. The CDR3 is 11 amino acids. As DNA, the CDR3 is TGTGCCAGCAGACAGCGCGGGCCCCTCCACTTT. This sequence encodes CASRQRGPLHF.

Regarding this clone: The same CDR3 is also encoded by other DNA sequences in this sample. The gene calls are TRBV7-9 and TRBJ2-2; TRBD1 might be the D (6 bases). Germline assignment: CDR1 SEHNR and CDR2 FQNEAQ (reference sequence). Deletions cut 6 bases from V and 1 base from J, with 12 bases between. This CDR3 has 15 residues. This CDR3 is CASSLDSGNTGELFF. The CDR3 DNA sequence: TGTGCCAGCAGTTTGGACAGTGGGAACACCGGGGAGCTGTTTTTT.

This clone is a singleton in its sample. The chain combines TRBV30 with TRBJ1-5, with no clear D. V lost 0 bases to trimming and J lost 1 base, with 13 bases between them. The length of the CDR3 is 16 residues. Germline V lookup: CDR1 GTSNPN, CDR2 SVGIG (reference sequence). DNA for the CDR3: TGTGCCTGGAGTGTAACGGGTGCAATGAGCAATCAGCCCCAGCATTTT. Encoded protein: CAWSVTGAMSNQPQHF. Together with reference TRBV30 and TRBJ1-5, the CDR3 gives the full variable domain: SQTIHQWPATLVQPVGSPLSLECTVEGTSNPNLYWYRQAAGRGLQLLFYSVGIGQISSEVPQNLSASRPQDRQFILSSKKLLLSDSGFYLCAWSVTGAMSNQPQHFGDGTRLSIL.

CDR3 sequence: CASSHSPGWGYTF. CDR3 sequence (DNA): TGTGCCAGCAGCCATAGCCCGGGTTGGGGCTACACCTTC. V is TRBV14 and J is TRBJ1-2, with no clear D. CDR1 and CDR2 (germline): SGHDN, FVKESK. This CDR3 spans 13 amino acids. Trimming removed 3 bases from V and 8 bases from J, with 13 bases in between.